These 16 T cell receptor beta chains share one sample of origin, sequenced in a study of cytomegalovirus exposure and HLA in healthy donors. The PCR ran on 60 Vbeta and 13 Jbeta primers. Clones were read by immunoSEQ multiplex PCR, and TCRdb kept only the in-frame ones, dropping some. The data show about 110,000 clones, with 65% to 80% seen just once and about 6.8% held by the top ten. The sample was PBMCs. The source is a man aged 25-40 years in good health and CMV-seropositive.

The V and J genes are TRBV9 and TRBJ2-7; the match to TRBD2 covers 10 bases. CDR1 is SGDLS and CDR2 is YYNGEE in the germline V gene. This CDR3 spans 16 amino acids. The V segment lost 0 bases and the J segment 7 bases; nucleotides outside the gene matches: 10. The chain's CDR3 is CASSVAVSGGAREQYF. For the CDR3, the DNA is TGTGCCAGCAGCGTAGCTGTGAGCGGGGGGGCGCGGGAGCAGTACTTC.

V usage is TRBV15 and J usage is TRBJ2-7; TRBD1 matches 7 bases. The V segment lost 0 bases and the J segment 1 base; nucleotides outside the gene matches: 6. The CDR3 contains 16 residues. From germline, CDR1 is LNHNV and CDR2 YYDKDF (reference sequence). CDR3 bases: TGTGCCACCAGCAGAGATATACAGGGGTCATCCTACGAGCAGTACTTC. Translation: CATSRDIQGSSYEQYF.

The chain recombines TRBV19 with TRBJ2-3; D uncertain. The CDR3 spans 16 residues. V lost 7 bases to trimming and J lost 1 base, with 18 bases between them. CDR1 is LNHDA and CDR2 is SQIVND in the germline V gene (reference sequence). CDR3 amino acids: CASKTTELLGTDTQYF. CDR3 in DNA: TGTGCCAGTAAAACGACGGAGTTGTTAGGCACAGATACGCAGTATTTT. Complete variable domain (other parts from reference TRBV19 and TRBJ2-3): DGGITQSPKYLFRKEGQNVTLSCEQNLNHDAMYWYRQDPGQGLRLIYYSQIVNDFQKGDIAEGYSVSREKKESFPLTVTSAQKNPTAFYLCASKTTELLGTDTQYFGPGTRLTVL.

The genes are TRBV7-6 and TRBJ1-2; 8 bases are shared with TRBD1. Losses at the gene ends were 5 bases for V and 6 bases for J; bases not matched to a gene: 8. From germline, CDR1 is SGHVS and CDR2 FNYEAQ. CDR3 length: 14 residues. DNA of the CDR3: TGTGCCAGCAGCCGGACAGGGAATGGGAATGGCTACACCTTC. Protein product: CASSRTGNGNGYTF.

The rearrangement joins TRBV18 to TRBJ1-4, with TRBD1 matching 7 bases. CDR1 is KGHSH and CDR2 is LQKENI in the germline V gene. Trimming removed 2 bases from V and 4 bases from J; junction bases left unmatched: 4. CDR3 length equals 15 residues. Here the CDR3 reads CASSPSGQNNEKLFF. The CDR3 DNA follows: TGTGCCAGCTCACCATCGGGACAGAATAATGAAAAACTGTTTTTT.

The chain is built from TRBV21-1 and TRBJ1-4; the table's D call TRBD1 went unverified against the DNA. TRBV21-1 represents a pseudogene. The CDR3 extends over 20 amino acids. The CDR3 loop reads CASRLPGTGSLCAPNEKLFF. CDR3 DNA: TGTGCCAGCAGGCTACCCGGGACAGGGTCTCTCTGCGCGCCAAATGAAAAACTGTTTTTT.

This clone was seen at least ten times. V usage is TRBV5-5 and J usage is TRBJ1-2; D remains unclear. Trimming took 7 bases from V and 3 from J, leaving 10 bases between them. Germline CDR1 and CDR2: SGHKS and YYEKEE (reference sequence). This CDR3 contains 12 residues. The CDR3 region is CASSWEDYGYTF. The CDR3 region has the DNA TGTGCCAGCTCATGGGAGGACTATGGCTACACCTTC.

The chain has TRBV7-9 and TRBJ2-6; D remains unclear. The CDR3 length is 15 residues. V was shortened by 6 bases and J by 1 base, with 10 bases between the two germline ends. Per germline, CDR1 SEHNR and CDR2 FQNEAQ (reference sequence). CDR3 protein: CASRKLRSGANVLTF. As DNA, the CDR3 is TGTGCCAGCAGAAAACTGCGGTCTGGGGCCAACGTCCTGACTTTC.

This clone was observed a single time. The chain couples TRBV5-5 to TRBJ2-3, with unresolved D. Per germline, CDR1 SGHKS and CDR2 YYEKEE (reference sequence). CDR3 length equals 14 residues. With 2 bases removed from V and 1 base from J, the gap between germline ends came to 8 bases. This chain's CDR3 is CASSFGEGTDTQYF. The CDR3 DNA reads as TGTGCCAGCAGCTTCGGAGAGGGCACAGATACGCAGTATTTT.

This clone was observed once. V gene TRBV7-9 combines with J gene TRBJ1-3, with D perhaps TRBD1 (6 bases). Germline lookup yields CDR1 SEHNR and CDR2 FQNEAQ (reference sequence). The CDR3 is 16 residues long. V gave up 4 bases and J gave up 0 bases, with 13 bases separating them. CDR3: CASSSHWDISGNTIYF. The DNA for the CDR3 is TGTGCCAGCAGCTCACACTGGGACATCTCTGGAAACACCATATATTTT.

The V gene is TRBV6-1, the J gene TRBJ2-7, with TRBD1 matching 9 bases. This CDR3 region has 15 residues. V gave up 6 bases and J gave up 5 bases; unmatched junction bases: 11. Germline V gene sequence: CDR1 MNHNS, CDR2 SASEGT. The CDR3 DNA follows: TGTGCCAGCAGCAATCCGGGACAGGGTGGGAACGAGCAGTACTTC. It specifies CASSNPGQGGNEQYF.

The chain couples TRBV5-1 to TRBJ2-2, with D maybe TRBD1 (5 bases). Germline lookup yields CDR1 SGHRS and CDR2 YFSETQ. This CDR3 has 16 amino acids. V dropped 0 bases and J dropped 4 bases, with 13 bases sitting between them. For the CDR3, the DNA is TGCGCCAGCAGCTTGGTTGGGGCGAGCTCCACCGGGGAGCTGTTTTTT. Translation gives CASSLVGASSTGELFF.

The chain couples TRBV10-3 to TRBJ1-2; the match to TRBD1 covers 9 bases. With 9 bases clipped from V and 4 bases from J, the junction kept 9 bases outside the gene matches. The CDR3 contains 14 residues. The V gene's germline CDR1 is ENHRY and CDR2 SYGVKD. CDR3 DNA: TGTGCCATTGAAGGGGGACAGGGAGTCTATGGCTACACCTTC. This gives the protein CAIEGGQGVYGYTF.

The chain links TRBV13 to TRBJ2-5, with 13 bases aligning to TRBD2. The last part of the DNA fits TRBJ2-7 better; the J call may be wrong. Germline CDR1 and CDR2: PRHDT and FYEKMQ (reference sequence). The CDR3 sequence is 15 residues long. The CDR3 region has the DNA TGTGCCAGCAGCCCAGGGACTAGCGGGGTGTACGAGCAGTACTTC. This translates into CASSPGTSGVYEQYF.

The CDR3 loop reads CASSKDRTFEQYF. In DNA, the CDR3 is TGTGCCAGCAGTAAAGACAGGACATTTGAGCAGTACTTC. The chain joins TRBV6-5 to TRBJ2-7; D possibly corresponds to TRBD1 (6 bases). The CDR3 has 13 residues. Germline loops: CDR1 MNHEY, CDR2 SVGAGI. Trimming left V 5 bases short and J 7 bases short, with 15 bases between.

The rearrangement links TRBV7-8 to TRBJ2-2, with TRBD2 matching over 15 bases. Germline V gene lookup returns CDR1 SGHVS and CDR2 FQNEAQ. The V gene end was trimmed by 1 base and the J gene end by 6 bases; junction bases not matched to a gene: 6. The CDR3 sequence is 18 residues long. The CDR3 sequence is CASSLGTSGGVTSGELFF. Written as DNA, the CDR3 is TGTGCCAGCAGCTTAGGGACTAGCGGGGGGGTAACCTCCGGGGAGCTGTTTTTT.